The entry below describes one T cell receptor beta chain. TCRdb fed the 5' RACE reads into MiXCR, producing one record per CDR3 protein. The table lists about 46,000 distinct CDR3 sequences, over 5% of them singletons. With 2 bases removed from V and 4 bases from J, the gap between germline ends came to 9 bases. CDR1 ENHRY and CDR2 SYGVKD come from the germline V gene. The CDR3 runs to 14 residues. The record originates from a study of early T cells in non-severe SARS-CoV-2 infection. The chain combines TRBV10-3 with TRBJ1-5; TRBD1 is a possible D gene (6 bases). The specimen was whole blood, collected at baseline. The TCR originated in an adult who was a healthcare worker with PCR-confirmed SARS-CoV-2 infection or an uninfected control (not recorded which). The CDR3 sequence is CAISEGQPNQPQHF. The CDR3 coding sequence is TGTGCCATCAGTGAGGGACAGCCTAATCAGCCCCAGCATTTT.